The entry below gives a single TCR beta chain sequence along with its context. This clone occurred once. The antigen it binds to is not known. No base qualities exist here, and no much larger clone lies one base off it. Distinct nucleotide sequences in the sample also encode this CDR3. Trimming takes 5 bases from V and 2 bases from J, and the germline ends sit 7 bases apart. Inclusive of the bounding cysteine and phenylalanine, the CDR3 is 12 residues long. Just the 36-base CDR3 DNA is kept, in frame starting at base 1. This specimen comes from a study of T cell responses to AZD1222 COVID-19 vaccine (dated by TCRdb to the early 2020s). About the full investigation: AZD1222 recipients with second doses at about 4 weeks or about 12 weeks were pooled, because spike-specific TCR depth and breadth did not differ between schedules. A total of 230 to 250 trial participants underwent TCR sequencing, of whom about 210 received two doses of AZD1222 and around 26 received two doses of the MenACWY control vaccine. Trial participants were enrolled by age into subgroups of 18-55, 56-69 and 70-plus years, and 148, 28 and 57 TCR-sequenced participants, respectively, were included in these subgroups.

The CDR3 regions of human TCRbeta chains were analyzed by immunosequencing. The paper's processing steps were these. TCRs in the repertoires were matched against a reference library of SARS-CoV-2-specific TCRs that had been generated with the MIRA antigen-specificity platform. Breadth was defined as the fraction of unique TCRs that were SARS-CoV-2-associated. Depth was defined as the fraction of total T cells that were SARS-CoV-2-associated. Using the MIRA data, every spike-specific TCR was mapped to the spike region that the TCR reacted to and assigned to either a CD4 or a CD8 class. Log10-transformed breadth and depth values were compared by one-way ANOVA with Sidak's multiple comparisons tests. TCRdb limited this immuneACCESS table to in-frame rearrangements with V and J called. A share of clones is missing; checked studies link under half to unresolved V genes, and the rest is unexplained. V, J and clone size derive from that table, while D and trimming were established from the DNA sequence. The sample yields 80,000 to 90,000 clones; 90% were counted once. The ten largest clones add up to about 3% of the sample.

What this sample's time point label stands for: baseline before first vaccination. The vaccinee samples were drawn from two UK trials, COV001 and COV002, one of which was a single-blind randomized controlled phase 2/3 trial testing AZD1222 (ChAdOx1 nCoV-19) in healthy adults. Trial participant PBMC samples were collected at day 0 and day 28 after the second dose for TCRbeta chain sequencing. The paper's findings and limits, for the study overall: After two AZD1222 doses, both the breadth and the depth of spike-specific TCRs were significantly higher than at day 0 and than in MenACWY recipients. Conclusions about previously exposed vaccinees are limited, since just 5 to 7 AZD1222 recipients were seropositive for SARS-CoV-2 at baseline. No day 14 peak-response samples were available, so repertoires were characterized only after the peak T cell response. Most participants were white British and females outnumbered males, and the authors suggested that clonal diversity may have been underestimated. Reportedly, almost half of the unique spike-specific TCRs recognized epitopes lying outside the regions that are mutated in the B.1.351 and B.1.1.7 variants. Vaccine-associated CD4 TCRs spanned the whole spike protein, with dominant responses in regions 160-218 and 743-854. The 56-69-year group was small, and its depth increase did not reach significance, likely because of low power.

The sequence derives from an adult in good health. The input for sequencing was peripheral blood, taken on day 0 of AZD1222 vaccination. The chain is encoded by TRBV12-3 or TRBV12-4 joined to TRBJ2-7; a tentative D match to TRBD1 spans 5 bases. The DNA sequence is TGTGCCAGCAGTCCAGGGACCTACGAGCAGTACTTC. It translates as CASSPGTYEQYF.